The 23 T cell receptor beta chains below come from one sample, sequenced in a study of blood T cell repertoires in COVID-19. Method: immunoSEQ multiplex PCR; TCRdb's copy keeps in-frame clones and lacks some. The table includes about 300,000 clones, about nine tenths detected once. Input material: peripheral blood. The receptor source for this set is a woman in her 30s who had recovered from COVID-19.

This clone came up a few times. The gene calls are TRBV30 and TRBJ2-2; 9 bases are a match to TRBD1. V lost 4 bases to trimming and J lost 5 bases; unmatched junction nucleotides: 8. The CDR3 covers 15 residues. The germline V gene encodes CDR1 GTSNPN and CDR2 SVGIG (reference sequence). The CDR3 is CAWKGTGKLTGELFF. CDR3 DNA: TGTGCCTGGAAAGGGACAGGGAAGTTAACCGGGGAGCTGTTTTTT.

This chain uses TRBV28 with TRBJ1-2; 8 nucleotides align to TRBD1. V shed 6 bases, J shed 5 bases, and the junction held 8 bases outside the gene matches. The CDR3 spans 14 residues. Per germline, CDR1 MDHEN and CDR2 SYDVKM. The CDR3 region has the DNA TGTGCCAGCAGAACGACAGGGGAGGGATATGGCTACACCTTC. Protein sequence: CASRTTGEGYGYTF.

The chain has TRBV28 and TRBJ1-5; 7 nucleotides align to TRBD1. CDR1 is MDHEN, CDR2 SYDVKM, per germline. The CDR3 has 13 amino acids. The junction had 3 bases not matched to a gene; V was cut back by 5 bases and J by 5 bases. The CDR3 coding sequence is TGTGCCAGCAGTGGACAGGAGGATCAGCCCCAGCATTTT. It is translated as CASSGQEDQPQHF.

The chain combines TRBV7-8 with TRBJ2-7; 7 bases agree with TRBD1. Per germline, CDR1 SGHVS and CDR2 FQNEAQ. The CDR3 has 13 residues. The J segment lost 2 bases and the V segment lost 5 bases, leaving 3 bases of the junction unmatched. The CDR3 loop is CASSRGQTYEQYF. The DNA for the CDR3 is TGTGCCAGCAGCCGGGGACAGACCTACGAGCAGTACTTC.

This clone came up a few times. The chain recombines TRBV10-3 with TRBJ2-1; a weak D match, TRBD1 (6 bases). V was clipped by 0 bases and J by 5 bases, with 11 bases between them. The germline V gene has CDR1 ENHRY and CDR2 SYGVKD. The CDR3 has 15 residues. The CDR3 protein is CAISESQGINNEQFF. The DNA of the CDR3 is TGTGCCATCAGTGAGTCGCAGGGGATCAACAATGAGCAGTTCTTC.

The V call is TRBV18, the J call TRBJ1-2, with D maybe TRBD1 (5 bases). Germline V gene sequence: CDR1 KGHSH, CDR2 LQKENI. Trimming took 5 bases from V and 4 from J, leaving 14 bases between them. The CDR3 extends over 14 amino acids. The CDR3 reads CASSTRVSAYGYTF. Written as DNA, the CDR3 is TGTGCCAGCTCAACCAGGGTGTCGGCCTATGGCTACACCTTC.

The chain carries TRBV7-6 and TRBJ2-7; 10 bases line up with TRBD2. The CDR3 covers 16 residues. The trim removed 1 base at V and 3 bases at J, leaving 6 bases unmatched. Germline CDR1 SGHVS, CDR2 FNYEAQ. CDR3 residues: CASSLGISGGFYEQYF. CDR3 DNA: TGTGCCAGCAGCTTAGGTATTAGCGGGGGGTTCTACGAGCAGTACTTC. Drawing the rest from reference TRBV7-6 and TRBJ2-7, the complete variable domain is GAGVSQSPRYKVTKRGQDVALRCDPISGHVSLYWYRQALGQGPEFLTYFNYEAQQDKSGLPNDRFSAERPEGSISTLTIQRTEQRDSAMYRCASSLGISGGFYEQYFGPGTRLTVT.

V usage is TRBV5-1 and J usage is TRBJ2-3; 8 nucleotides agree with TRBD2. This CDR3 is built from 17 residues. Germline V gene lookup returns CDR1 SGHRS and CDR2 YFSETQ. Trimming cost V 4 bases and J 2 bases; bases outside gene matches: 12. CDR3 in DNA: TGCGCCAGCAGCGGTCAACAGCGGGGGATGTACACAGATACGCAGTATTTT. This encodes CASSGQQRGMYTDTQYF.

V gene TRBV5-4 combines with J gene TRBJ1-1; possible D gene TRBD1, 5 bases. CDR1 is SGHNT and CDR2 is YYREEE in the germline V gene (reference sequence). The CDR3 totals 15 residues. Trimming removed 7 bases from V and 0 bases from J, with 16 bases in between. CDR3 in amino acids: CASARRQDMNTEAFF. For the CDR3, the DNA is TGTGCCAGCGCACGACGGCAGGACATGAACACTGAAGCTTTCTTT.

The V and J genes are TRBV28 and TRBJ1-6, with no clear D. The V and J ends lost 9 bases and 6 bases respectively, with 6 bases between them. Germline CDR1 is MDHEN and CDR2 is SYDVKM. The length of the CDR3 is 11 residues. CDR3 nucleotides: TGTGCCAGTCAAGCTAATTCACCCCTCCACTTT. Amino acid sequence: CASQANSPLHF.

The V and J genes are TRBV5-4 and TRBJ2-1, with D tentatively TRBD2 (5 bases). The CDR3 consists of 16 residues. The germline V and J ends were trimmed by 1 base and 4 bases, with 15 bases remaining between them. Germline values: CDR1 SGHNT, CDR2 YYREEE (reference sequence). This CDR3 reads CASSLPPTGGYNEQFF. In DNA form, the CDR3 reads TGTGCCAGCAGCTTGCCCCCGACGGGCGGGTACAATGAGCAGTTCTTC.

This clone showed up just once. The rearrangement links TRBV3-1 (or the pseudogene TRBV3-2) to TRBJ1-2; D perhaps matches TRBD1 (6 bases). The germline CDR1 and CDR2 sequences are LGHDT and YNNKEL (reference sequence). This CDR3 region has 13 residues. V lost 8 bases and J 4 bases, leaving 14 bases between the germline ends. The DNA for the CDR3 is TGTGCCAGCGCTTTAGGGGGTATCTATGGCTACACCTTC. Translating gives CASALGGIYGYTF.

The chain links TRBV2 to TRBJ2-7; 8 bases are a match to TRBD1. The CDR3 sequence is 15 residues long. Per the germline V gene, CDR1 is SNHLY and CDR2 is FYNNEI. V lost 2 bases and J lost 4; bases outside the gene matches: 7. In DNA, the CDR3 is TGTGCCAGCAGTGAATGGGGACAGGACGGTTACGAGCAGTACTTC. Translation: CASSEWGQDGYEQYF.

The count of this clone is one. The chain has TRBV4-2 and TRBJ2-2; weak D call: TRBD1 (5 bases). V was shortened by 0 bases and J by 2 bases, with 7 bases between the two germline ends. There are 15 residues in the CDR3. The germline V gene encodes CDR1 LGHNA and CDR2 YNFKEQ. CDR3 protein: CASSQDRVNTGELFF. In nucleotides, the CDR3 is TGTGCCAGCAGCCAAGACAGGGTCAACACCGGGGAGCTGTTTTTT.

The chain joins TRBV7-2 to TRBJ2-3; 9 nucleotides match TRBD2. J was trimmed by 2 bases and V by 3 bases; bases with no gene match: 12. The CDR3 length is 18 residues. The germline V gene encodes CDR1 SGHTA and CDR2 FQGNSA. The CDR3 coding sequence is TGTGCCAGCAGCTTTTTAGGGGTTAGCGGGGGACCCACAGATACGCAGTATTTT. It specifies CASSFLGVSGGPTDTQYF.

This chain connects TRBV27 to TRBJ1-2; a weak D match, TRBD1 (5 bases). Trimming took off 3 bases at V and 6 bases at J, with 17 bases between the two ends. CDR1 and CDR2 from the germline V gene are MNHEY and SMNVEV (reference sequence). CDR3 length: 15 residues. CDR3 region: CASSLKGFGHDGYTF. The CDR3 DNA is TGTGCCAGCAGTTTGAAGGGGTTTGGTCACGATGGCTACACCTTC.

This chain's CDR3 is CASRSTGRYEQYF. The CDR3 coding sequence is TGTGCCAGCAGATCCACAGGGCGTTACGAGCAGTACTTC. This chain uses TRBV2 with TRBJ2-7, with D maybe TRBD1 (6 bases). The CDR3 loop spans 13 amino acids. The ends were cut back, 6 bases at V and 4 bases at J, with 13 bases in the middle. Germline lookup yields CDR1 SNHLY and CDR2 FYNNEI.

This clone has only a few counts. As DNA, the CDR3 is TGTGCCAGCAGTTTTACCCTGGAGGATGGCTACACCTTC. It translates to CASSFTLEDGYTF. This chain uses TRBV28 with TRBJ1-2; no reliable D call. The V end lost 3 bases, the J end lost 6 bases, and 11 bases lay between the germline ends. This CDR3 contains 13 residues. The germline V gene has CDR1 MDHEN and CDR2 SYDVKM.

DNA of the CDR3: TGTGCCAGCAGCTTAGTTGCGGCAGAGCCCCAGCATTTT. It is translated as CASSLVAAEPQHF. The genes are TRBV7-2 and TRBJ1-5; D remains unclear. Trimming removed 1 base from V and 8 bases from J, with 9 bases in between. This CDR3 is 13 amino acids long. Germline CDR1 reads SGHTA; CDR2 reads FQGNSA.

The chain carries TRBV10-3 and TRBJ1-6; 10 bases line up with TRBD1. V lost 6 bases, J lost 2 bases, and 13 bases stayed unmatched. This CDR3 spans 19 amino acids. The germline CDR1 and CDR2 sequences are ENHRY and SYGVKD. CDR3 in amino acids: CAISPRQGAISAYNSPLHF. CDR3 DNA: TGTGCCATCAGCCCCAGACAGGGGGCAATTAGCGCCTATAATTCACCCCTCCACTTT.

The CDR3 region is CASSLDQPQHF. For the CDR3, the DNA is TGTGCCAGCAGTCTAGATCAGCCCCAGCATTTT. The rearrangement links TRBV28 to TRBJ1-5; D gene uncertain. Looked up from germline, CDR1 is MDHEN and CDR2 is SYDVKM. V lost 5 bases, J lost 5 bases, and 4 bases lay in between. The CDR3 totals 11 residues. Filled out from reference TRBV28 and TRBJ1-5, the complete variable domain reads DVKVTQSSRYLVKRTGEKVFLECVQDMDHENMFWYRQDPGLGLRLIYFSYDVKMKEKGDIPEGYSVSREKKERFSLILESASTNQTSMYLCASSLDQPQHFGDGTRLSIL.

The V gene is TRBV7-9, the J gene TRBJ2-3; D is unclear. This CDR3 has 14 residues. Between the trimmed V and J ends, which lost 4 bases and 7 bases, there was a span of 15 bases. From germline, CDR1 is SEHNR and CDR2 FQNEAQ (reference sequence). CDR3 residues: CASSSRGGENTQYF. The CDR3 coding sequence is TGTGCCAGCAGCTCAAGAGGTGGCGAGAATACGCAGTATTTT.

V is TRBV28 and J is TRBJ1-2; no reliable D call. The CDR3 sequence is 15 residues long. The germline gives CDR1 MDHEN, CDR2 SYDVKM. Trimming left V 4 bases short and J 4 bases short, with 16 bases between. DNA of the CDR3: TGTGCCAGCAGTTCCCTCCTAGGGAGGGCCTATGGCTACACCTTC. Protein product: CASSSLLGRAYGYTF.